This TCR beta chain appears in the sequencing data of a study of CD8+CD57+ T cells in acquired aplastic anemia. Study-wide background: Sorted CD4+ plus CD8+ cells gave DNA averaging about 3 ug. Notes on the study in general: Roughly 27 shared CD8+ CDR3s appeared highly expressed within patients' immunodominant clones.

Before being chosen for sequencing, patients had shown CD8+CD57+ cell expansion by flow cytometry. Severe acquired aplastic anemia was diagnosed in all patients. At the time of blood sampling, patients had not yet received any therapy. A word on this clonotype: The antigen is unknown.

The use of genomic DNA as template underpinned the TCR beta VDJ and CDR3 profiling. TCRdb reprocessed the reads with MiXCR, giving one entry per CDR3 protein. The sample includes 210,000 or so distinct CDR3 sequences, roughly 50% of them seen just once. Specimen: sorted CD4+, CD8+, or CD8+CD57+ T cells (not recorded which) from PBMCs. The TCR comes from a human donor with aplastic anemia.

CDR3 amino acids: CASSLVGVGTSGVNEQFF. CDR3 nucleotide sequence: TGTGCCAGCAGCTTAGTAGGGGTAGGGACTTCGGGAGTCAATGAGCAGTTCTTC. The chain has TRBV7-6 and TRBJ2-1; D possibly corresponds to TRBD2 (6 bases). The germline V and J ends were trimmed by 1 base and 6 bases, with 22 bases remaining between them. The CDR3 spans 18 residues. Germline V gene data show CDR1 as SGHVS and CDR2 as FNYEAQ.